This T cell receptor beta chain was found in a study of blood T cell repertoires in COVID-19 (TCRdb year 2020). About the investigation overall: Collaborator samples came from the United States, Italy and Spain and covered acute and convalescent phases of COVID-19. The material from the prospective study consisted of cDNA or gDNA derived from T cells, B-cell-depleted T cells, or PBMCs. Subjects who had been exposed to COVID-19, were actively infected with it, or had recovered from it provided the deeply sampled blood TCRbeta repertoires that made up the dataset. The repertoires were released in a freely available public database intended as a resource for research on the immune response to SARS-CoV-2. Samples came from the ongoing ImmuneRACE study (first 160 participants) plus 1,254 subjects from 6 global collaborators. Nearly every sample came with metadata listing a de-identified subject ID, COVID-19 status, age in years and sex. HLA class I and class II types, where available, came from metadata supplied by the sample provider rather than from assay-based typing. Study-level results and caveats: The amount of clinical and demographic metadata varied by source and participant and was provided uncurated.

The immunoSEQ Assay, a bias-controlled multiplex PCR, was used to amplify TCRbeta CDR3 regions from genomic DNA. For the original study's pipeline: Nucleated cell counts per sample were estimated from amplification of reference gene primers within the assay. To quantify the absolute abundance of each unique TCRbeta CDR3 rearrangement, sequence reads were collapsed and filtered. Productive Simpson clonality was computed per sample as the square root of Simpson's diversity index over productive rearrangements. The immuneACCESS repertoire file appears here via TCRdb, limited to in-frame rearrangements. These files lack a portion of the clones; in checked studies, under half of the deficit traces to unresolved V genes, and the cause of the others is not known. That table supplies the V and J calls and clone size; D and trimming were determined from the DNA. Present in this sample are fewer than 250,000 clones, around 80% of which were seen just once. In total, the top ten clones hold around 12% of the sample.

As concerns this clone: Its antigen specificity is not known. Per-base quality was not reported, and no clone a single base away is much larger than it.

Collaborating institutions collected whole blood in K2EDTA tubes following their own protocols. For TCRbeta analysis, collaborator samples were shipped as frozen whole blood, as isolated PBMCs, or as DNA extracted from either sample type. Sample: peripheral blood. The receptor's source is a woman aged 50 to 60 with acute or convalescent COVID-19.

The encoded CDR3 is CASSSDRGEGGYGYTF. The nucleotide sequence reads as follows: TGCGCCAGCAGCTCGGACAGGGGTGAAGGGGGCTATGGCTACACCTTC. The receptor chain draws on TRBV5-1 and TRBJ1-2, with 9 junctional bases fitting TRBD1. The germline V gene gives CDR1 as SGHRS and CDR2 as YFSETQ. From the cysteine up to the phenylalanine, the CDR3 has a length of 16 residues. Only the CDR3 part of the read is kept: 48 bases, read in frame from the first base. Trimmed from V: 3 bases; trimmed from J: 4 bases; junction bases lacking a gene match: 10.